This entry lists 9 T cell receptor beta chains sequenced from one sample in a study of T cell clones after liver transplantation. Generated by immunoSEQ multiplex PCR, the TCRdb table keeps only in-frame clones and is missing some. The table has about 20,000 clones, about four fifths seen once. The input for sequencing was CD8+ T cells from blood, taken around 54 months after liver transplant. These receptors were taken from a human patient who received a liver transplant. Some T cells here may be from the graft donor.

The genes are TRBV14 and TRBJ2-1; 10 positions match TRBD2. The CDR3 sequence is 16 residues long. V lost 4 bases, J lost 10 bases, and 13 bases stayed unmatched. Germline V gives CDR1 SGHDN, CDR2 FVKESK. This CDR3 reads CASSPPSGGRTREQFF. The CDR3 DNA reads TGTGCCAGCAGCCCGCCTAGCGGGGGCCGTACAAGGGAGCAGTTCTTC.

V is TRBV5-6 and J is TRBJ2-7; possible D gene TRBD2, 7 bases. The germline gives CDR1 SGHDT, CDR2 YYEEEE. The CDR3 spans 14 residues. The V end lost 4 bases, the J end lost 4 bases, and 15 bases lay between the germline ends. CDR3 residues: CASSAGGGGYEQYF. The CDR3 DNA reads TGTGCCAGCAGCGCCGGCGGGGGCGGATACGAGCAGTACTTC.

The chain recombines TRBV6-5 with TRBJ2-7; D is undetermined. From germline, CDR1 is MNHEY and CDR2 SVGAGI. Trimming took 2 bases from V and 3 from J, leaving 8 bases between them. The CDR3 length is 13 residues. CDR3 nucleotide sequence: TGTGCCAGCAGTTACGGGAATGGCTACGAGCAGTACTTC. Protein: CASSYGNGYEQYF.

The chain employs TRBV7-6 and TRBJ2-1; TRBD2 agrees at 13 bases. V lost 6 bases and J lost 2; bases outside the gene matches: 1. The CDR3 is made up of 15 amino acids. Germline CDR1 is SGHVS and CDR2 is FNYEAQ. The CDR3 coding sequence is TGTGCCAGCAGGGGACTAGCGGGACCCTACAATGAGCAGTTCTTC. Residues: CASRGLAGPYNEQFF.

This rearrangement joins TRBV29-1 to TRBJ1-1; 7 nucleotides match TRBD1. The V segment lost 7 bases and the J segment 3 bases; nucleotides outside the gene matches: 8. Germline lookup yields CDR1 SQVTM and CDR2 ANQGSEA. The CDR3 extends over 13 amino acids. The CDR3, as DNA: TGCAGCGACACGACAGGGCGGGACACTGAAGCTTTCTTT. As protein: CSDTTGRDTEAFF.

The V gene is TRBV27, the J gene TRBJ1-5; D may be TRBD1 (5 bases). Trimming stripped 7 bases from V and 4 bases from J, with 14 bases between. Germline-derived CDR1 and CDR2 are MNHEY and SMNVEV (reference sequence). CDR3 length equals 14 residues. In nucleotides, the CDR3 is TGTGCCAGCACCCTGCGGCAGGGTAATCAGCCCCAGCATTTT. It yields the protein CASTLRQGNQPQHF.

The CDR3 region has the DNA TGTGCCAGCAGCTTGGAGGGGGGACGATATGCCTACGAGCAGTACTTC. It translates to CASSLEGGRYAYEQYF. The rearrangement links TRBV5-6 to TRBJ2-7; D might be TRBD1 or TRBD2, each matching 6 bases. V was cut by 0 bases and J by 2 bases, with 15 bases left in between. The germline V gene has CDR1 SGHDT and CDR2 YYEEEE. CDR3 length: 16 amino acids.

The V call is TRBV14, the J call TRBJ2-1; the D call may be TRBD1 or TRBD2 (6 bases each). In germline, CDR1 is SGHDN, CDR2 FVKESK. The ends were cut back, 2 bases at V and 4 bases at J, with 27 bases in the middle. The CDR3 runs to 20 residues. CDR3 coding DNA: TGTGCCAGCAGCCAAAGATACTATTTCCCCGGGGGCAAATTGTACAATGAGCAGTTCTTC. Translation gives CASSQRYYFPGGKLYNEQFF. The complete variable domain, with remaining parts taken from reference TRBV14 and TRBJ2-1, reads EAGVTQFPSHSVIEKGQTVTLRCDPISGHDNLYWYRRVMGKEIKFLLHFVKESKQDESGMPNNRFLAERTGGTYSTLKVQPAELEDSGVYFCASSQRYYFPGGKLYNEQFFGPGTRLTVL.

This chain uses TRBV5-1 with TRBJ1-1; D remains ambiguous. Trimming pared 3 bases from V and 3 bases from J, leaving 3 bases between. This CDR3 is built from 11 residues. Germline-derived CDR1 and CDR2 are SGHRS and YFSETQ. The CDR3 here is CASSWDTEAFF. The DNA of the CDR3 is TGCGCCAGCAGCTGGGACACTGAAGCTTTCTTT.